This T cell receptor beta chain emerged from a study of cytomegalovirus exposure and HLA in healthy donors. At the level of the study: The early release's HLA-typed donors yielded approximately 85 million unique TCRs. Findings and caveats of the study: HLA-A and HLA-B allele assignments for most subjects were reportedly predicted accurately using TCR beta sequences. The authors listed 150 to 200 TCR beta chains as cytomegalovirus-associated.

A remark on this clone: The antigen is not known.

Donors likely had unrecorded immune exposures despite being nominally healthy when sampled. The V gene lost 1 base and the J gene lost 6 bases, with 7 bases spanning the gap. CDR1 and CDR2 (germline): MGHRA, YSYEKL. This CDR3 has 12 residues. Vbeta (60) and Jbeta (13) primers were used in the PCR. The repertoire was sequenced with immunoSEQ multiplex PCR; TCRdb's copy has only in-frame clones and lacks some. The table shows about 150,000 clones, with about 85% occurring only once. This chain connects TRBV4-1 to TRBJ2-7; the D gene is possibly TRBD2 (6 bases). This TCR was sampled from a boy under 10 years old in good health and CMV-seronegative. Sequencing was carried out using PBMCs. The CDR3 DNA is TGCGCCAGCAGCCAAGTGCGGGGCGAGCAGTACTTC. The encoded protein is CASSQVRGEQYF.